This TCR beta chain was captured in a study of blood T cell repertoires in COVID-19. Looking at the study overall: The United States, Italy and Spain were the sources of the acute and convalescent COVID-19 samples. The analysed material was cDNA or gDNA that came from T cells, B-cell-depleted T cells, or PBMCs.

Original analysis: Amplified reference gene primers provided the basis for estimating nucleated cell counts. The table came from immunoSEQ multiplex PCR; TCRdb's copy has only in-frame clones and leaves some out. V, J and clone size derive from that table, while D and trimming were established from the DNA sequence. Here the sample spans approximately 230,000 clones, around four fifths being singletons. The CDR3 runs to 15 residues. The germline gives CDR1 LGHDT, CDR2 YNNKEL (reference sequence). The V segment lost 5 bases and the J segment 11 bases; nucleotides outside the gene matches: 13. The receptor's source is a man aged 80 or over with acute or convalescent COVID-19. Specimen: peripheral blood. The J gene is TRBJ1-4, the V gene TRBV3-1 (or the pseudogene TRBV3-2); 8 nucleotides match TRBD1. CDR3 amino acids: CASSNRDRTSEKLFF. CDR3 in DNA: TGTGCCAGCAGCAACCGGGACAGGACGTCAGAGAAACTGTTTTTT.